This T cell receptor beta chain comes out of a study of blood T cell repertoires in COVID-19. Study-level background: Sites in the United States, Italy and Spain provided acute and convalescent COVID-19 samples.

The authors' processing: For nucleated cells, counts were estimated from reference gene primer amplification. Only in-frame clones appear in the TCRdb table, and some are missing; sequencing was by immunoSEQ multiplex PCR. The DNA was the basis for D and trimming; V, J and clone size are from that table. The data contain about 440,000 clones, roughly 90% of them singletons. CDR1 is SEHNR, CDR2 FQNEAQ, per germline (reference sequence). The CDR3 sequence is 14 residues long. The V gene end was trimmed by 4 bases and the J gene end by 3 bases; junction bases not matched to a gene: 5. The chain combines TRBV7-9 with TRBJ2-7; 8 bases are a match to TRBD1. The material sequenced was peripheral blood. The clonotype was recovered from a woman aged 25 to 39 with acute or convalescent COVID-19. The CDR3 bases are TGTGCCAGCAGCTCGTACAGGGGGATCTACGAGCAGTACTTC. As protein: CASSSYRGIYEQYF.